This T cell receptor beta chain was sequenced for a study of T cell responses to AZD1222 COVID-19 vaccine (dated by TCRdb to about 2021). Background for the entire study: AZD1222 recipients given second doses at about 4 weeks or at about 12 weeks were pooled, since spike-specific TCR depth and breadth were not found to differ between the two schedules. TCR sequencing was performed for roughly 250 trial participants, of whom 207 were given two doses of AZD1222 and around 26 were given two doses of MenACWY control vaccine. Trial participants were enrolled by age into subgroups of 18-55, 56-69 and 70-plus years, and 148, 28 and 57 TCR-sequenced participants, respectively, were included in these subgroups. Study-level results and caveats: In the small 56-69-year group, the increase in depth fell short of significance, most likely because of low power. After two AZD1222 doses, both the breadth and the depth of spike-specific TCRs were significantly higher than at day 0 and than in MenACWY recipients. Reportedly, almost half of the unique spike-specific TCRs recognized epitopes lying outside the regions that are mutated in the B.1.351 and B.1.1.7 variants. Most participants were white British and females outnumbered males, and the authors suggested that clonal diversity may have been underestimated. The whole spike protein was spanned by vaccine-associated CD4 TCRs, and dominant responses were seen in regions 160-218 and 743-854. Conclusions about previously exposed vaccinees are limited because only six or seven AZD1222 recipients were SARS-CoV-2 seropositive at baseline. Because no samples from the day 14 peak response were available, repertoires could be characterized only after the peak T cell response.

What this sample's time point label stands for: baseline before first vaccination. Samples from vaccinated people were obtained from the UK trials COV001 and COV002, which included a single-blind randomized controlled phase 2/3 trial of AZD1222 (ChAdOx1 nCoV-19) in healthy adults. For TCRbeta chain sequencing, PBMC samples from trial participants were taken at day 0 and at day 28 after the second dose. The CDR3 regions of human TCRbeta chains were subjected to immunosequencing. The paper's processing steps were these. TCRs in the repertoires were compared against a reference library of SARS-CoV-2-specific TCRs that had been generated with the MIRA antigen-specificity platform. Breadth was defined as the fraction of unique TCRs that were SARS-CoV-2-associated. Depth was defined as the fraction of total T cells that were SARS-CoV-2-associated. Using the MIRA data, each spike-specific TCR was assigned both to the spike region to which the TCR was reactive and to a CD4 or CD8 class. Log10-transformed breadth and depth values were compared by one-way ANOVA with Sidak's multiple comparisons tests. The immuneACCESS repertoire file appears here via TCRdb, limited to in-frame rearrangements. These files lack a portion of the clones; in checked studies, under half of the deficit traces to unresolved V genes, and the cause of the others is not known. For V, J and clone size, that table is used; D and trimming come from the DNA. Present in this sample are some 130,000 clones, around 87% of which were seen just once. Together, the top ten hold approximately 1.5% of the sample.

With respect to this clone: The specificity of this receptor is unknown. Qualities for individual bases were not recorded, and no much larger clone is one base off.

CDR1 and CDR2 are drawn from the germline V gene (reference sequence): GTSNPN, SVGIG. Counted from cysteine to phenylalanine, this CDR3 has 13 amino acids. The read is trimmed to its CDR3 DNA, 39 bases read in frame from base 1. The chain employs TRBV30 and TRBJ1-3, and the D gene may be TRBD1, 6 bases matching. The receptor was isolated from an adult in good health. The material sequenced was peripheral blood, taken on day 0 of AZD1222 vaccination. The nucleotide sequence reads TGTGCTGGGAACAGGGACTCTGGAAACACCATATATTTT. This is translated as CAGNRDSGNTIYF.